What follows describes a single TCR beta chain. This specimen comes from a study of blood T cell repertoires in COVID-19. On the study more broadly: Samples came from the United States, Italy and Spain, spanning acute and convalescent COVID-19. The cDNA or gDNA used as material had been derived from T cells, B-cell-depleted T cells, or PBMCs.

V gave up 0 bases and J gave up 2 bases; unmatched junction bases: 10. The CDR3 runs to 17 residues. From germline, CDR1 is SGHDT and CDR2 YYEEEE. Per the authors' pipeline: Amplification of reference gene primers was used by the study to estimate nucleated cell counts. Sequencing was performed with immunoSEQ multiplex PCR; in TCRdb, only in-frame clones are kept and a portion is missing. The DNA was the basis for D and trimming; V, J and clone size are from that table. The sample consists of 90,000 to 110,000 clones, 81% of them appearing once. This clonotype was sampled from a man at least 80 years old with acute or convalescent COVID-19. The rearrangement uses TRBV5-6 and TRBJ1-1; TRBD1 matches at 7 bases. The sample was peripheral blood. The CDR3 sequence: CASSLDTGVVRNTEAFF. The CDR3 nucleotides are TGTGCCAGCAGCTTGGATACAGGGGTGGTAAGAAACACTGAAGCTTTCTTT.